This passage covers 21 T cell receptor beta chains from one sample sequenced in a study of OX40 agonist ivuxolimab in advanced cancers. Method: immunoSEQ multiplex PCR; TCRdb's copy keeps in-frame clones and lacks some. The sample consists of about 95,000 clones, 75% to 90% of them appearing once. Here the sequenced sample was CD4+ or CD8+ T cells sorted from blood, taken in a trial of the OX40 agonist ivuxolimab. All receptors derive from an adult with an advanced solid tumor such as melanoma, head and neck, liver or kidney cancer.

The J gene is TRBJ2-1, the V gene TRBV29-1, with 10 bases identical to TRBD2. The junction had 9 bases not matched to a gene; V was cut back by 6 bases and J by 10 bases. CDR1 and CDR2 (germline): SQVTM, ANQGSEA. There are 13 residues in the CDR3. The CDR3 sequence: CSVPGLAQQEQFF. CDR3 DNA sequence: TGCAGCGTCCCGGGACTAGCGCAACAAGAGCAGTTCTTC.

The rearrangement joins TRBV28 to TRBJ2-3; possibly TRBD2 for D (6 bases). Germline V lookup: CDR1 MDHEN, CDR2 SYDVKM. The V end was cut by 8 bases, the J end by 3 bases, with 6 bases between. This CDR3 region has 11 residues. The CDR3 reads CASGGTDTQYF. For the CDR3, the DNA is TGTGCCAGCGGGGGGACAGATACGCAGTATTTT.

This chain connects TRBV7-3 to TRBJ2-1; 11 bases fit TRBD1. The J segment lost 2 bases and the V segment lost 2 bases, leaving 8 bases of the junction unmatched. CDR1 SGHTA and CDR2 FQGTGA come from the germline V gene. The CDR3 covers 18 residues. The CDR3 sequence: CASSLVSGTGGAYNEQFF. In DNA form, the CDR3 reads TGTGCCAGCAGCTTAGTTTCCGGGACAGGGGGTGCCTACAATGAGCAGTTCTTC.

This chain uses TRBV6-1 with TRBJ2-1; TRBD1 matches 7 bases. Germline assignment: CDR1 MNHNS and CDR2 SASEGT. J was trimmed by 12 bases and V by 6 bases; bases with no gene match: 11. The CDR3 has 13 amino acids. This CDR3 reads CASRETGYQRQFF. Here the CDR3 DNA reads TGTGCCAGCAGAGAGACAGGGTACCAGCGGCAGTTCTTC.

The chain combines TRBV7-3 with TRBJ1-1; D is ambiguous. The germline V gene has CDR1 SGHTA and CDR2 FQGTGA. The V gene lost 1 base and the J gene lost 1 base, with 7 bases spanning the gap. The CDR3 sequence is 14 residues long. CDR3 sequence (DNA): TGTGCCAGCAGCTTAATGGCAGAGAACACTGAAGCTTTCTTT. Protein product: CASSLMAENTEAFF.

The chain carries TRBV27 and TRBJ2-7; 10 bases are shared with TRBD2. This CDR3 spans 13 amino acids. J lost 4 bases, V lost 7 bases, and 4 bases had no gene match. Germline CDR1 and CDR2: MNHEY and SMNVEV (reference sequence). The DNA of the CDR3 is TGTGCCAGCATCCAGCGGGGGGGGTACGAGCAGTACTTC. Amino acids: CASIQRGGYEQYF.

This chain links TRBV6-5 with TRBJ1-1; D is ambiguous. V was clipped by 6 bases and J by 1 base, with 9 bases between them. The CDR3 spans 13 residues. CDR1 is MNHEY and CDR2 is SVGAGI in the germline V gene. CDR3 in DNA: TGTGCCAGCAGCCGGAACACGAACACTGAAGCTTTCTTT. Translating gives CASSRNTNTEAFF.

V usage is TRBV5-1 and J usage is TRBJ2-1; maybe TRBD2 (6 bases). Germline V gives CDR1 SGHRS, CDR2 YFSETQ. CDR3 length: 16 amino acids. The V end lost 4 bases, the J end lost 0 bases, and 14 bases lay between the germline ends. This chain's CDR3 is CASSPAATSSYNEQFF. The DNA of the CDR3 is TGCGCCAGCAGCCCGGCGGCGACTAGCTCCTACAATGAGCAGTTCTTC.

The chain is built from TRBV7-2 and TRBJ2-7; 9 nucleotides agree with TRBD2. V lost 8 bases and J lost 2; bases outside the gene matches: 7. This CDR3 comprises 14 residues. Germline assignment: CDR1 SGHTA and CDR2 FQGNSA. The CDR3 loop is CASASSGDTYEQYF. CDR3 coding DNA: TGTGCCAGCGCCTCTAGCGGGGATACCTACGAGCAGTACTTC.

Points on this clone: Mismatch with germline at one junction end may stem from a read error. The chain recombines TRBV6-6 with TRBJ2-7; TRBD1 matches 12 bases. There are 13 residues in the CDR3. Germline values: CDR1 MNHNY, CDR2 SVGAGI (reference sequence). CDR3 DNA sequence: TGTGCCAGCAGTTTCTTTGGTGGGACAGGGGGCTATTTC. Protein sequence: CASSFFGGTGGYF.

This chain joins TRBV7-3 and TRBJ2-1, with 8 bases identical to TRBD2. The CDR3 is 15 residues long. Germline CDR1 and CDR2: SGHTA and FQGTGA. With 2 bases clipped from V and 8 bases from J, the junction kept 8 bases outside the gene matches. CDR3 DNA: TGTGCCAGCAGCTTAGGGCCGGGGGGGCCGTATGAGCAGTTCTTC. It is translated as CASSLGPGGPYEQFF.

The chain recombines TRBV14 with TRBJ2-7; 7 bases agree with TRBD1. Germline V gene sequence: CDR1 SGHDN, CDR2 FVKESK. Unmatched junction bases numbered 12, after V lost 4 bases and J lost 9 bases. This CDR3 has 14 residues. CDR3 sequence (DNA): TGTGCCAGCAGCCCGCTGGGACAGTCCCCAAGGCAGTACTTC. Its protein is CASSPLGQSPRQYF.

The CDR3 DNA sequence: TGTGCCAGCAGCTTCGGACTAGCGGGGGGAGCGGATACGCAGTATTTT. Encoded protein: CASSFGLAGGADTQYF. The chain has TRBV7-6 and TRBJ2-3, with 14 bases aligning to TRBD2. Germline CDR1 SGHVS, CDR2 FNYEAQ. Unmatched junction bases numbered 5, after V lost 3 bases and J lost 6 bases. The CDR3 is 16 amino acids.

CDR3 in amino acids: CSSNRGMNTEAFF. In DNA form, the CDR3 reads TGCAGCTCAAACCGGGGAATGAACACTGAAGCTTTCTTT. The V gene is TRBV29-1, the J gene TRBJ1-1; no reliable D call. Germline values: CDR1 SQVTM, CDR2 ANQGSEA. The CDR3 has 13 residues. The V end was cut by 8 bases, the J end by 0 bases, with 13 bases between.

V gene TRBV29-1 combines with J gene TRBJ1-1, with D unresolved. V lost 4 bases, J lost 5 bases, and 14 bases lay in between. The V gene's germline CDR1 is SQVTM and CDR2 ANQGSEA. This CDR3 has 13 residues. The CDR3 loop reads CSVGPQRATEAFF. CDR3 coding DNA: TGCAGCGTTGGTCCCCAGAGGGCGACTGAAGCTTTCTTT.

V and J are TRBV19 and TRBJ2-1; 9 bases agree with TRBD2. Germline CDR1 is LNHDA and CDR2 is SQIVND (reference sequence). The CDR3 has 15 amino acids. V trimming: 3 bases; J trimming: 4 bases; junction bases outside the gene matches: 4. CDR3 bases: TGTGCCAGTAGTATTACAGCGGGAGGTTACAATGAGCAGTTCTTC. Translating gives CASSITAGGYNEQFF.

This chain uses TRBV13 with TRBJ1-1; D is uncertain. Per germline, CDR1 PRHDT and CDR2 FYEKMQ (reference sequence). This CDR3 comprises 16 residues. V was shortened by 0 bases and J by 0 bases, with 11 bases between the two germline ends. CDR3 nucleotide sequence: TGTGCCAGCAGCTTAGGAACTATTTACATGAACACTGAAGCTTTCTTT. As protein: CASSLGTIYMNTEAFF.

This rearrangement joins TRBV15 to TRBJ2-7; D call uncertain. The CDR3 loop spans 13 amino acids. Germline V gene sequence: CDR1 LNHNV, CDR2 YYDKDF (reference sequence). Trimming pared 2 bases from V and 6 bases from J, leaving 11 bases between. CDR3 residues: CATSRSLVVEQYF. The CDR3 region has the DNA TGTGCCACCAGCAGAAGCCTAGTTGTCGAGCAGTACTTC.

This clone was recorded once. V usage is TRBV30 and J usage is TRBJ2-2; D is unresolved. V lost 4 bases and J 7 bases, leaving 16 bases between the germline ends. Per germline, CDR1 GTSNPN and CDR2 SVGIG (reference sequence). This CDR3 contains 14 residues. CDR3 protein: CAWTPFSDLGELFF. CDR3 DNA: TGTGCCTGGACCCCCTTCTCGGACCTCGGGGAGCTGTTTTTT.

V is TRBV30 and J is TRBJ1-2; perhaps TRBD1 as D (5 bases). Germline V gene lookup returns CDR1 GTSNPN and CDR2 SVGIG (reference sequence). The CDR3 contains 13 residues. V was cut by 7 bases and J by 3 bases, with 15 bases left in between. The CDR3 here is CASPRGSDYGYTF. The CDR3 DNA is TGTGCCTCCCCACGGGGGTCCGACTATGGCTACACCTTC.

The gene calls are TRBV15 and TRBJ1-1; tentatively, D is TRBD1 (5 bases). With 0 bases removed from V and 5 bases from J, the gap between germline ends came to 13 bases. Germline CDR1 LNHNV, CDR2 YYDKDF (reference sequence). The CDR3 has 15 residues. CDR3 in amino acids: CATSRDRAEGTEAFF. In nucleotides, the CDR3 is TGTGCCACCAGCAGAGATCGCGCGGAGGGGACTGAAGCTTTCTTT.